These T cell receptor beta chains were read from a single sample in a study of shared clonotypes between healthy human individuals. Generated by immunoSEQ multiplex PCR, the TCRdb table keeps only in-frame clones and is missing some. Among about 600,000 clones, 95% to 98% were seen once, and the ten largest hold around 0.058%. Sequencing input: naive CD4+ T cells sorted from blood. All receptors come from a young woman in good health. Each CDR3 is given with its conserved first and last residue. A D gene is named only where the DNA matches it firmly. Only part of the rows carry a size: once, few, many, or a class if the clone is expanded.

size,J,V,D,CDR3,DNA
-,TRBJ1-4,TRBV28,TRBD1,CASSVPGQVLGREKLFF,TGTGCCAGCAGTGTTCCGGGACAGGTTCTAGGGAGGGAAAAACTGTTTTTT
-,TRBJ2-3,TRBV5-1,-,CASDIKGGLTDTQYF,TGCGCCAGCGACATAAAGGGGGGACTCACAGATACGCAGTATTTT
-,TRBJ2-3,TRBV2,TRBD1,CASIATGFADTQYF,TGTGCCAGCATCGCGACAGGGTTCGCAGATACGCAGTATTTT
-,TRBJ2-3,TRBV7-7,-,CASSFYPFSTDTQYF,TGTGCCAGCAGCTTCTATCCCTTTAGCACAGATACGCAGTATTTT
-,TRBJ2-7,TRBV15,-,CATSRKGTHEQYF,TGTGCCACCAGCAGGAAAGGGACCCACGAGCAGTACTTC
once,TRBJ1-2,TRBV5-4,TRBD1,CASSITQGGGYTF,TGTGCCAGCAGCATAACACAGGGGGGTGGCTACACCTTC
-,TRBJ1-2,TRBV15,-,CATSTDRFNYGYTF,TGTGCCACCAGCACGGACAGATTTAACTATGGCTACACCTTC
-,TRBJ1-5,TRBV28,-,CASSFIPLQPQHF,TGTGCCAGCAGTTTCATTCCACTCCAGCCCCAGCATTTT
-,TRBJ2-7,TRBV2,TRBD2,CASRGGRGPYEQYF,TGTGCCAGCAGGGGCGGGAGAGGGCCCTACGAGCAGTACTTC
-,TRBJ1-2,TRBV7-9,-,CASSLEGNYGYTF,TGTGCCAGCAGCTTAGAGGGCAATTATGGCTACACCTTC
-,TRBJ2-7,TRBV28,TRBD1,CASSSSGTGRYEQYF,TGTGCCAGCAGTAGCTCCGGGACAGGGCGCTACGAGCAGTACTTC
once,TRBJ2-1,TRBV7-8,TRBD1,CASSLSGTANEQFF,TGTGCCAGCAGCTTATCTGGGACAGCTAATGAGCAGTTCTTC
-,TRBJ2-1,TRBV11-3,TRBD2,CASSLSRAGFNNEQFF,TGTGCCAGCAGCTTAAGTCGAGCGGGGTTTAACAATGAGCAGTTCTTC
-,TRBJ2-7,TRBV2,-,CASRGGPSYPPRQYF,TGTGCCAGCAGGGGGGGGCCCTCGTACCCTCCGAGGCAGTACTTC